This T cell receptor beta chain was sequenced in a study of identifying expanded T cells in peripheral blood. Whole-study findings and limits: Variance in clone template counts between roughly two-week samples significantly increased with total template count across all healthy donors. Differentially abundant clones: roughly 1.2 between replicates, about 15 at approximately 14 days, approximately 19 at four.

TCRdb's copy holds only in-frame clones and misses some; the assay was immunoSEQ multiplex PCR. The data show 58,000 or so clones, over 75% seen once. Concerning this clone: Its antigen is as yet unknown.

Healthy donors had no documented immune events, such as infections, while sampled. Trimming took 3 bases from V and 5 from J; bases not matched to a gene: 5. The CDR3 covers 17 residues. Germline V CDR1 and CDR2: SNHLY, FYNNEI. The specimen was blood. The J gene is TRBJ2-1, the V gene TRBV2; 15 nucleotides align to TRBD2. The TCR sequence derives from a person aged 18-70 years in good health. This CDR3 is CASSDTGLAGGNNEQFF. Written as DNA, the CDR3 is TGTGCCAGCAGTGATACAGGACTAGCGGGGGGGAACAATGAGCAGTTCTTC.